These T cell receptor beta chains were read from a single sample in a study of CD8+ T cells in alopecia areata. Clones were read by immunoSEQ multiplex PCR, and TCRdb kept only the in-frame ones, dropping some. The data show around 120,000 clones, around 48% seen once. Sequencing was performed on NKG2D-low CD8+ T cells sorted from blood. The receptors derive from a human donor with alopecia areata. The CDR3 runs from the conserved cysteine through the conserved F or W. Each record gives: V gene, D gene, clone size, J gene, CDR3 protein, CDR3 DNA. A D gene is named only where the DNA matches it firmly. Rows may omit the clone size; those that give it use once, few, many or a size class.

TRBV7-6	-	-	TRBJ2-5	CASSETIGVHETQYF	TGTGCCAGCAGCGAAACAATCGGGGTACACGAGACCCAGTACTTC
TRBV6-5	TRBD1	few	TRBJ1-5	CASSSRQGARQPQHF	TGTGCCAGCAGTTCCCGACAGGGGGCCCGTCAGCCCCAGCATTTT
TRBV11-2	-	-	TRBJ1-1	CASTPGNTEAFF	TGTGCCAGCACCCCAGGGAACACTGAAGCTTTCTTT
TRBV6-5	TRBD1	-	TRBJ2-7	CASTPRGTGSEEQYF	TGTGCCAGCACTCCCCGAGGGACAGGGAGTGAGGAGCAGTACTTC
TRBV9	-	-	TRBJ1-6	CASSVGAGLSPLHF	TGTGCCAGCAGCGTAGGGGCAGGTCTTTCACCCCTCCACTTT
TRBV7-9	-	-	TRBJ1-2	CASSLEWDAYGYTF	TGTGCCAGCAGCTTAGAATGGGACGCCTATGGCTACACCTTC
TRBV29-1	TRBD2	once	TRBJ2-1	CSAAAGLAGAEQFF	TGCAGCGCCGCGGCGGGACTAGCGGGAGCTGAGCAGTTCTTC
TRBV2	-	-	TRBJ2-3	CASSVSDTQYF	TGTGCCAGCAGTGTCTCAGATACGCAGTATTTT
TRBV7-2	-	-	TRBJ2-5	CASSLQGGPQYF	TGTGCCAGCAGCTTACAGGGAGGCCCCCAGTACTTC
TRBV11-2	-	-	TRBJ2-1	CASSLVAGLNEQFF	TGTGCCAGCAGCTTAGTCGCGGGGTTGAATGAGCAGTTCTTC
TRBV29-1	-	-	TRBJ1-3	CSVVPGAGNTIYF	TGCAGCGTTGTGCCGGGGGCTGGAAACACCATATATTTT
TRBV28	-	once	TRBJ2-7	CASRSGSYEQYF	TGTGCCAGCAGATCGGGGTCCTACGAGCAGTACTTC
TRBV29-1	-	-	TRBJ1-2	CSVDGGRAYGYTF	TGCAGCGTTGATGGTGGGAGGGCTTATGGCTACACCTTC
TRBV6-5	TRBD2	-	TRBJ2-7	CASRASGSSYEQYF	TGTGCCAGCAGAGCTAGCGGGAGCTCCTACGAGCAGTACTTC
TRBV6-5	-	-	TRBJ1-2	CASMGLAFNYGYTF	TGTGCCAGCATGGGGTTGGCTTTTAACTATGGCTACACCTTC
TRBV7-6	-	-	TRBJ2-7	CASSFLGTYEQYF	TGTGCCAGCAGCTTCTTAGGGACCTACGAGCAGTACTTC
TRBV7-9	-	-	TRBJ2-3	CASSPQGTDTQYF	TGTGCCAGCAGCCCACAGGGCACGGATACGCAGTATTTT
TRBV4-2	TRBD1	-	TRBJ1-5	CASSDPTGDFSQPQHF	TGTGCCAGCAGCGACCCGACAGGGGACTTCAGTCAGCCCCAGCATTTT
TRBV27	-	few	TRBJ2-7	CASYRTPQYF	TGTGCCAGCTATAGGACCCCCCAGTACTTC
TRBV29-1	-	few	TRBJ2-5	CSALNPVRQETQYF	TGCAGCGCCCTCAATCCAGTCCGCCAAGAGACCCAGTACTTC
TRBV4-1	-	few	TRBJ2-7	CASSLNYEQYF	TGCGCCAGCAGCCTGAATTACGAGCAGTACTTC
TRBV30	-	few	TRBJ2-7	CAWKLDAYEQYF	TGTGCCTGGAAACTAGATGCCTACGAGCAGTACTTC
TRBV29-1	TRBD2	-	TRBJ2-5	CSVAGGETQETQYF	TGCAGCGTTGCGGGGGGGGAGACCCAAGAGACCCAGTACTTC
TRBV23-1	TRBD2	few	TRBJ2-1	CASRCSGWASYNEQFF	TGCGCCAGCAGGTGTAGCGGGTGGGCCTCCTACAATGAGCAGTTCTTC
TRBV9	TRBD1	-	TRBJ2-7	CASSFGTGAYEQYF	TGTGCCAGCAGCTTTGGGACAGGGGCCTACGAGCAGTACTTC
TRBV2	-	-	TRBJ1-4	CASSEIPTAGEKLFF	TGTGCCAGCAGTGAAATTCCCACAGCAGGAGAAAAACTGTTTTTT
TRBV14	-	few	TRBJ2-1	CASSQGRSFYNEQFF	TGTGCCAGCAGCCAAGGGCGTTCGTTCTACAATGAGCAGTTCTTC
TRBV29-1	-	once	TRBJ1-5	CSATTGRGQPQHF	TGCAGCGCCACTACAGGGCGAGGGCAGCCCCAGCATTTT
TRBV13	-	-	TRBJ1-2	CASSLAGDYGYTF	TGTGCCAGCAGCTTAGCGGGGGACTATGGCTACACCTTC
TRBV29-1	-	-	TRBJ2-5	CSVEGGEIQETQYF	TGCAGCGTTGAGGGGGGAGAAATCCAAGAGACCCAGTACTTC
TRBV20-1	-	-	TRBJ2-2	CSTPRTGELFF	TGCAGTACGCCGCGGACTGGGGAGCTGTTTTTT
TRBV29-1	TRBD1	few	TRBJ2-1	CSVEDLDRLYNEQFF	TGCAGCGTTGAAGATCTGGACAGGCTCTACAATGAGCAGTTCTTC
TRBV28	TRBD2	few	TRBJ2-2	CASSSVGLRTGELFF	TGTGCCAGCAGTTCTGTGGGACTAAGGACCGGGGAGCTGTTTTTT
TRBV30	-	-	TRBJ1-5	CAWSYHSQPQHF	TGTGCCTGGAGTTACCACAGTCAGCCCCAGCATTTT
TRBV29-1	-	few	TRBJ2-1	CSVPLKESNEQFF	TGCAGCGTTCCCCTGAAGGAATCCAATGAGCAGTTCTTC
TRBV7-2	-	few	TRBJ2-5	CASSHQETQYF	TGTGCCAGCAGCCACCAAGAGACCCAGTACTTC
TRBV29-1	-	few	TRBJ2-7	CSVSGTTYEQYF	TGCAGCGTATCCGGGACCACGTACGAGCAGTACTTC
TRBV28	-	few	TRBJ2-5	CASKRGQETQYF	TGTGCCAGCAAACGCGGCCAGGAGACCCAGTACTTC
TRBV5-3	-	few	TRBJ2-1	CARSNLIGEEQFF	TGTGCCAGAAGCAACCTGATCGGTGAGGAGCAGTTCTTC
TRBV6-5	-	once	TRBJ2-1	CASSRTSSYNEQFF	TGTGCCAGCTCTCGGACAAGCTCCTACAATGAGCAGTTCTTC
TRBV6-5	TRBD1	few	TRBJ2-7	CASSRTGTESYEQYF	TGTGCCAGCAGTCGAACCGGGACAGAGTCCTACGAGCAGTACTTC
TRBV4-1	-	-	TRBJ2-2	CASSQDRQTDSNTGELFF	TGCGCCAGCAGCCAAGATAGGCAGACCGATTCGAACACCGGGGAGCTGTTTTTT
TRBV29-1	-	few	TRBJ1-5	CSVDTGNPNQPQHF	TGCAGCGTTGATACAGGCAACCCCAATCAGCCCCAGCATTTT
TRBV6-5	-	-	TRBJ2-1	CASTIYDEQFF	TGTGCCAGCACGATCTACGATGAGCAGTTCTTC
TRBV25-1	-	-	TRBJ2-7	CASSVGGTAYEQYF	TGTGCCAGCAGTGTCGGCGGGACCGCCTACGAGCAGTACTTC
TRBV29-1	-	-	TRBJ2-5	CSVETREETQYF	TGCAGCGTTGAAACTAGGGAGGAGACCCAGTACTTC
TRBV27	TRBD2	-	TRBJ2-5	CASRGLDETQYF	TGTGCCAGCAGGGGACTAGATGAGACCCAGTACTTC